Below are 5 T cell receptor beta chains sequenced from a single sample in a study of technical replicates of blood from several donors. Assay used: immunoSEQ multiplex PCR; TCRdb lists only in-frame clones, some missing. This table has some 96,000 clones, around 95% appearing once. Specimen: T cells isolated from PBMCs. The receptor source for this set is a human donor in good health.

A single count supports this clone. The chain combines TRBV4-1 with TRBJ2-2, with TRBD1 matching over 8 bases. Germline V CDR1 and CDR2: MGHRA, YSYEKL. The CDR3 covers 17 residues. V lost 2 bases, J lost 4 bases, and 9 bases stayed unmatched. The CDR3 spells CASSQSSRGQVTGELFF. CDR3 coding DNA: TGCGCCAGCAGCCAATCTTCCAGGGGGCAGGTCACCGGGGAGCTGTTTTTT.

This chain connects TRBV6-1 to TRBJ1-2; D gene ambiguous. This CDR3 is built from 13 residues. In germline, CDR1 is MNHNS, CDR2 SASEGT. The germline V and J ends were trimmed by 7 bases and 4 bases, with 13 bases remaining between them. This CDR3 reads CASIGVVRYGYTF. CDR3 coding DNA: TGTGCCAGCATCGGGGTCGTTCGCTATGGCTACACCTTC.

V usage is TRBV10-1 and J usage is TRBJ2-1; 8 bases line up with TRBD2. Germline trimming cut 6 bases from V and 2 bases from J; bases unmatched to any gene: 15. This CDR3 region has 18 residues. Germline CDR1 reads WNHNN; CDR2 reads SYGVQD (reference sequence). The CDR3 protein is CASRQPHISGRAYNEQFF. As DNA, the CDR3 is TGCGCCAGCAGGCAACCTCATATAAGCGGGAGAGCCTACAATGAGCAGTTCTTC.

This CDR3 is CASSTGTGFEAFF. The CDR3, as DNA: TGTGCCAGCAGCACCGGGACAGGGTTTGAAGCTTTCTTT. The chain links TRBV5-4 to TRBJ1-1; 9 bases are a match to TRBD1. Losses at the gene ends were 4 bases for V and 7 bases for J; bases not matched to a gene: 5. The CDR3 is 13 amino acids. Looked up from germline, CDR1 is SGHNT and CDR2 is YYREEE (reference sequence).

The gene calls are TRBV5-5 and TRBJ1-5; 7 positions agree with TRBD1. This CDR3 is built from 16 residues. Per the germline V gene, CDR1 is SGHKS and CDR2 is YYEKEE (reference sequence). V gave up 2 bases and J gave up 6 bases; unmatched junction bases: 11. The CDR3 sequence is CASSLLDRVETQPQHF. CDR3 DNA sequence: TGTGCCAGCAGCTTACTTGACAGGGTCGAGACTCAGCCCCAGCATTTT.